Listed below are T cell receptor beta chains from one sample, sequenced in a study of CD8 T cells in ankylosing spondylitis. In TCRdb, the 5' RACE reads were re-called with MiXCR into one record per CDR3 protein. The sample holds approximately 550,000 distinct CDR3 sequences, about 13% seen once. Sequenced: blood, either unsorted or a sorted T cell fraction (not recorded which). The receptors here all came from a male donor with ankylosing spondylitis. Each CDR3 is given with its conserved first and last residue. Each record gives: J gene, CDR3 length, V gene, CDR3 protein.

J: TRBJ2-1
length: 14
V: TRBV27
CDR3: CASTAGDNYNEQFF

J: TRBJ1-4
length: 13
V: TRBV20-1
CDR3: CSADRATNEKLFF

J: TRBJ2-1
length: 12
V: TRBV5-1
CDR3: CASSRTDNEQFF

J: TRBJ1-1
length: 13
V: TRBV29-1
CDR3: CSVSGTANTEAFF

J: TRBJ2-4
length: 12
V: TRBV2
CDR3: CASSGQGPIQYF

J: TRBJ1-1
length: 12
V: TRBV29-1
CDR3: CSVEELVAEAFF

J: TRBJ1-5
length: 13
V: TRBV20-1
CDR3: CSAGSHLNQPQHF

J: TRBJ2-2
length: 15
V: TRBV29-1
CDR3: CSVEEGPGRPGELFF

J: TRBJ2-1
length: 17
V: TRBV11-2
CDR3: CASSYWTSGSSYNEQFF

J: TRBJ2-7
length: 14
V: TRBV5-6
CDR3: CASSLALEGYEQYF

J: TRBJ1-4
length: 14
V: TRBV20-1
CDR3: CSARQRETNEKLFF

J: TRBJ2-1
length: 15
V: TRBV11-3
CDR3: CASSPPGTRVVEQFF

J: TRBJ1-6
length: 18
V: TRBV20-1
CDR3: CSARDLRGRRSYNSPLHF

J: TRBJ2-3
length: 15
V: TRBV2
CDR3: CASSIRGAATDTQYF

J: TRBJ1-2
length: 14
V: TRBV7-9
CDR3: CASSSGQPKDGYTF

J: TRBJ2-7
length: 14
V: TRBV15
CDR3: CATRGTGFGYEQYF

J: TRBJ1-5
length: 15
V: TRBV12-3/TRBV12-4
CDR3: CASSLSGLGNQPQHF

J: TRBJ2-3
length: 16
V: TRBV7-2
CDR3: CASSLTSGRIPDTQYF

J: TRBJ1-1
length: 14
V: TRBV6-1
CDR3: CASSDPGIGTEAFF

J: TRBJ2-4
length: 15
V: TRBV18
CDR3: CASSPAGGVKNIQYF

J: TRBJ2-1
length: 15
V: TRBV6-5
CDR3: CASRLGQVQHNEQFF

J: TRBJ1-1
length: 14
V: TRBV14
CDR3: CASSQANRGTEAFF

J: TRBJ2-2
length: 15
V: TRBV5-1
CDR3: CASSLRRTNTGELFF

J: TRBJ2-1
length: 13
V: TRBV11-2
CDR3: CASSLSPYNEQFF

J: TRBJ2-7
length: 15
V: TRBV27
CDR3: CASSPGTGGFYEQYF

J: TRBJ2-1
length: 12
V: TRBV27
CDR3: CASSFAGDEQFF

J: TRBJ1-2
length: 12
V: TRBV29-1
CDR3: CSVSTGGDGYTF

J: TRBJ2-3
length: 17
V: TRBV20-1
CDR3: CSARGARAGLGADTQYF

J: TRBJ2-3
length: 13
V: TRBV29-1
CDR3: CSGRLAGGDTQYF

J: TRBJ1-2
length: 17
V: TRBV14
CDR3: CASSQATTGVRGYGYTF

J: TRBJ2-6
length: 16
V: TRBV12-3/TRBV12-4
CDR3: CASSLTRASGANVLTF

J: TRBJ1-1
length: 14
V: TRBV30
CDR3: CAWRGQGARTEAFF

J: TRBJ1-2
length: 14
V: TRBV5-1
CDR3: CASSSTGGHYGYTF

J: TRBJ2-6
length: 20
V: TRBV6-2/TRBV6-3
CDR3: CASSYSSNVPQGVEANVLTF

J: TRBJ2-1
length: 17
V: TRBV5-6
CDR3: CASTTGTSGRAHNEQFF

J: TRBJ2-1
length: 14
V: TRBV7-9
CDR3: CASSLGLAENEQFF

J: TRBJ1-3
length: 15
V: TRBV4-2
CDR3: CASSRHRDSGNTIYF

J: TRBJ1-1
length: 14
V: TRBV3-1
CDR3: CASSQLPQNTEAFF

J: TRBJ2-7
length: 15
V: TRBV3-1
CDR3: CASSQATSGSYEQYF

J: TRBJ2-1
length: 18
V: TRBV7-2
CDR3: CASSLAGWGGSIKNEQFF

J: TRBJ2-5
length: 16
V: TRBV15
CDR3: CATSRDRAGVGETQYF